Sequencing of this T cell receptor beta chain was carried out in a study of CD8 T cells in ankylosing spondylitis. Study-level points and caveats: Reportedly, significant enrichment of disease-linked clones occurred in matched ankylosing spondylitis synovial fluid. The disease-linked clones had a CD8+ phenotype and low blood frequencies. What seemed typical of ankylosing spondylitis blood was a TCR beta motif built from several highly homologous variants.

This clonotype was counted only a few times. No antigen is known for it. Preparation of TCR beta libraries was done by quantitative 5'-RACE with molecular barcodes. TCRdb passed the 5' RACE reads through MiXCR, listing each CDR3 protein once. This sample has 150,000 to 200,000 distinct CDR3 sequences; 10% to 15% occur once, and the top ten carry around 10%. The CDR3 length is 18 residues. With 0 bases clipped from V and 2 bases from J, the junction kept 12 bases outside the gene matches. Per the germline V gene, CDR1 is SGHDT and CDR2 is YYEEEE. The source of this sequence is a female donor with ankylosing spondylitis or in good health (not recorded which). Sequenced input: blood, either unsorted or a sorted T cell fraction (not recorded which). V usage is TRBV5-6 and J usage is TRBJ2-5; 8 nucleotides agree with TRBD1. CDR3 coding DNA: TGTGCCAGCAGCTTGGGGCAGGGGGCGCTTCCACCTCAAGAGACCCAGTACTTC. This translates into CASSLGQGALPPQETQYF.